A single sample is the source of the 30 T cell receptor beta chains below, sequenced in a study of blood T cells in healthy people across ages. A second PCR of roughly 6 to 12 cycles used a sample-barcoded 5' primer and a J-beta primer mix. TCRdb re-analysed the 5' RACE reads in MiXCR, keeping a single row per CDR3 protein. Of some 800,000 distinct CDR3 sequences listed, about 25% are singletons. These same records also appear under a second study, on T cells of mothers and their children.

The sample consisted of blood. These receptors came from a boy under 18 in good health.

V usage is TRBV7-9 and J usage is TRBJ2-5, with D perhaps TRBD2 (5 bases). Trimming removed 1 base from V and 3 bases from J, with 12 bases in between. The CDR3 totals 15 residues. CDR1 and CDR2 (germline): SEHNR, FQNEAQ (reference sequence). The CDR3, as DNA: TGTGCCAGCAGCTTAGTAGGGATCGGGAAAGAGACCCAGTACTTC. Encoded protein: CASSLVGIGKETQYF.

This chain connects TRBV11-2 to TRBJ2-7; D remains ambiguous. The germline gives CDR1 SGHAT, CDR2 FQNNGV. The CDR3 contains 13 residues. V was trimmed by 5 bases and J by 2 bases, leaving 10 bases between them. The CDR3, as DNA: TGTGCCAGCAGCGCAGGTCCCACCTACGAGCAGTACTTC. Translating gives CASSAGPTYEQYF.

The table lists this clonotype with a few counts. The genes are TRBV9 and TRBJ2-5; 11 bases are a match to TRBD2. The J segment lost 2 bases and the V segment lost 4 bases, leaving 13 bases of the junction unmatched. Germline CDR1 SGDLS, CDR2 YYNGEE. The CDR3 loop spans 18 amino acids. CDR3 in DNA: TGTGCCAGCAGCATACTGGGACTAGCGGAGAGTGGGCAAGAGACCCAGTACTTC. Its protein product is CASSILGLAESGQETQYF.

This clonotype was found a few times. J is TRBJ2-5 and V is TRBV6-5; TRBD2 matches 7 bases. The CDR3 extends over 16 amino acids. The germline CDR1 and CDR2 sequences are MNHEY and SVGAGI. The trim removed 0 bases at V and 2 bases at J, leaving 6 bases unmatched. The CDR3 sequence is CASSYSRGLGQETQYF. DNA of the CDR3: TGTGCCAGCAGTTACTCCCGCGGACTAGGGCAAGAGACCCAGTACTTC.

This clonotype was observed at least ten times. The chain couples TRBV28 to TRBJ1-1; D is perhaps TRBD1 (6 bases). V lost 5 bases and J 1 base, leaving 17 bases between the germline ends. This CDR3 is built from 16 residues. In germline, CDR1 is MDHEN, CDR2 SYDVKM. In DNA form, the CDR3 reads TGTGCCAGCAGTATCCCGCGAGGGGGAGGGAACACTGAAGCTTTCTTT. It yields the protein CASSIPRGGGNTEAFF.

This chain joins TRBV4-1 and TRBJ2-5; 10 nucleotides match TRBD1. The J call could be wrong; TRBJ2-1 is a better fit for the DNA end. Germline CDR1 is MGHRA and CDR2 is YSYEKL. The CDR3 extends over 14 amino acids. CDR3 sequence: CASSQVGQGFEQFF. The CDR3 DNA is TGCGCCAGCAGCCAAGTGGGACAGGGGTTTGAGCAGTTCTTC.

A few counts support this clonotype. This sequence joins TRBV20-1 and TRBJ2-2; 9 bases map to TRBD2. CDR1 and CDR2 (germline): DFQATT, SNEGSKA (reference sequence). There are 16 residues in the CDR3. V lost 3 bases, J lost 4 bases, and 9 bases stayed unmatched. The CDR3 nucleotides are TGCAGTGCTAGTAACAGCGGGGGGCCTGCCACCGGGGAGCTGTTTTTT. This codes for CSASNSGGPATGELFF.

V usage is TRBV20-1 and J usage is TRBJ2-7; unclear D gene. In germline, CDR1 is DFQATT, CDR2 SNEGSKA (reference sequence). The CDR3 has 15 amino acids. Trimming pared 0 bases from V and 5 bases from J, leaving 17 bases between. For the CDR3, the DNA is TGCAGTGCTAGAGATAGACGGCTGCCGAAAAACGAGCAGTACTTC. It encodes CSARDRRLPKNEQYF.

This clonotype was seen many times. The gene calls are TRBV6-1 and TRBJ2-3; D is undetermined. CDR3 length: 16 amino acids. V was clipped by 6 bases and J by 0 bases, with 16 bases between them. Germline lookup yields CDR1 MNHNS and CDR2 SASEGT. DNA for the CDR3: TGTGCCAGCAGGTCCGACCAGAGATTTAGCACAGATACGCAGTATTTT. It yields the protein CASRSDQRFSTDTQYF.

There are many counts of this clonotype. The genes are TRBV6-2 or TRBV6-3 and TRBJ2-5; D possibly matches TRBD1 or TRBD2 (6 bases each). This CDR3 spans 19 amino acids. Germline-derived CDR1 and CDR2 are MNHEY and SVGEGT. V was clipped by 3 bases and J by 0 bases, with 23 bases between them. CDR3 amino acids: CASSYRVRGGGLYQETQYF. For the CDR3, the DNA is TGTGCCAGCAGTTATCGTGTCAGGGGCGGAGGGCTGTACCAAGAGACCCAGTACTTC.

This clonotype has just a few counts. The rearrangement links TRBV4-1 to TRBJ2-1; 10 bases fit TRBD2. The CDR3 loop spans 16 amino acids. Germline-derived CDR1 and CDR2 are MGHRA and YSYEKL. V shed 0 bases, J shed 9 bases, and the junction held 8 bases outside the gene matches. DNA of the CDR3: TGCGCCAGCAGCCAAGAGAGCGGGAGGGCCTCGGGTGAGCAGTTCTTC. Translating it yields CASSQESGRASGEQFF.

This chain connects TRBV6-2 or TRBV6-3 to TRBJ1-3; tentative D call: TRBD1 (6 bases). Germline lookup yields CDR1 MNHEY and CDR2 SVGEGT. The CDR3 is 17 residues long. The V gene lost 2 bases and the J gene lost 0 bases, with 14 bases spanning the gap. DNA of the CDR3: TGTGCCAGCAGTTACGGCCGAACAGGGATCTCTGGAAACACCATATATTTT. This sequence encodes CASSYGRTGISGNTIYF.

The chain couples TRBV7-9 to TRBJ2-7; 8 bases align to TRBD1. Germline CDR1 and CDR2: SEHNR and FQNEAQ (reference sequence). The CDR3 is made up of 15 amino acids. V shed 4 bases, J shed 3 bases, and the junction held 8 bases outside the gene matches. In nucleotides, the CDR3 is TGTGCCAGCAGCTCATCATCGGGACAGGTCTACGAGCAGTACTTC. Translating it yields CASSSSSGQVYEQYF.

The chain employs TRBV12-3 or TRBV12-4 and TRBJ2-3; 10 nucleotides match TRBD1. Trimming at V came to 6 bases and at J to 5 bases, leaving 11 bases not matched to a gene. The CDR3 is made up of 16 amino acids. The CDR3, as DNA: TGTGCCAGCAGCGCGAGCGTGACAGGGGGCGTAGATACGCAGTATTTT. Encoded protein: CASSASVTGGVDTQYF.

The chain joins TRBV2 to TRBJ2-2; unclear D gene. CDR1 is SNHLY and CDR2 is FYNNEI in the germline V gene. The CDR3 is made up of 15 amino acids. V dropped 8 bases and J dropped 1 base, with 14 bases sitting between them. In DNA form, the CDR3 reads TGTGCCAGCTCAATCGATGGTGGGAACACCGGGGAGCTGTTTTTT. It yields the protein CASSIDGGNTGELFF. Supplemented by reference TRBV2 and TRBJ2-2, the full variable domain reads EPEVTQTPSHQVTQMGQEVILRCVPISNHLYFYWYRQILGQKVEFLVSFYNNEISEKSEIFDDQFSVERPDGSNFTLKIRSTKLEDSAMYFCASSIDGGNTGELFFGEGSRLTVL.

This clonotype appeared a few times. The CDR3 sequence is CASSPRTGGGANVLTF. The CDR3 DNA reads TGTGCCAGCAGTCCCCGGACAGGGGGTGGGGCCAACGTCCTGACTTTC. The V gene is TRBV27, the J gene TRBJ2-6; 10 nucleotides line up with TRBD1. In germline, CDR1 is MNHEY, CDR2 SMNVEV (reference sequence). This CDR3 spans 16 amino acids. Losses at the gene ends were 5 bases for V and 3 bases for J; bases not matched to a gene: 4.

V gene TRBV28 combines with J gene TRBJ2-1; 9 bases fit TRBD1. Looked up from germline, CDR1 is MDHEN and CDR2 is SYDVKM. The CDR3 length is 16 residues. V was pared by 5 bases and J by 5 bases, with 10 bases of the junction left unmatched. The CDR3 is CASSVTGTGSNNEQFF. DNA for the CDR3: TGTGCCAGCAGTGTGACCGGGACAGGGTCCAACAATGAGCAGTTCTTC.

This clonotype has a handful of counts. This chain uses TRBV9 with TRBJ2-7; the D gene is possibly TRBD1 (5 bases). The germline CDR1 and CDR2 sequences are SGDLS and YYNGEE. The V end lost 0 bases, the J end lost 2 bases, and 9 bases lay between the germline ends. The CDR3 runs to 14 residues. This CDR3 is CASSVAQVPYEQYF. CDR3 nucleotide sequence: TGTGCCAGCAGCGTAGCACAGGTTCCCTACGAGCAGTACTTC.

This chain uses TRBV7-9 with TRBJ2-1, with 9 positions matching TRBD2. There are 15 residues in the CDR3. Germline V gene sequence: CDR1 SEHNR, CDR2 FQNEAQ (reference sequence). Trimming cost V 8 bases and J 2 bases; bases outside gene matches: 7. The CDR3 protein is CASWDSGGPYNEQFF. As DNA, the CDR3 is TGTGCCAGCTGGGATAGCGGGGGCCCCTACAATGAGCAGTTCTTC.

This clonotype has only a few counts. This sequence joins TRBV3-1 and TRBJ1-2; D possibly corresponds to TRBD1 (6 bases). The CDR3 extends over 12 amino acids. V was trimmed by 4 bases and J by 8 bases, leaving 11 bases between them. Germline CDR1 LGHDT, CDR2 YNNKEL (reference sequence). The CDR3 DNA reads TGTGCCAGCAGCCCCGGGGGGCACGGCTACACCTTC. Translation gives CASSPGGHGYTF.

The rearrangement links TRBV20-1 to TRBJ1-1, with a tentative D call TRBD1 (5 bases). V was shortened by 7 bases and J by 0 bases, with 18 bases between the two germline ends. Germline CDR1 DFQATT, CDR2 SNEGSKA (reference sequence). This CDR3 comprises 15 residues. CDR3 DNA: TGCAGTGGAGAAGGGGTTGGGAATATGAACACTGAAGCTTTCTTT. Amino acid sequence: CSGEGVGNMNTEAFF.

The table lists this clonotype with a count of one. V and J are TRBV9 and TRBJ1-1; 11 bases align to TRBD1. CDR3 length: 16 residues. J lost 5 bases, V lost 4 bases, and 10 bases had no gene match. CDR1 SGDLS and CDR2 YYNGEE come from the germline V gene. Here the CDR3 DNA reads TGTGCCAGCAGCCCCCAAGGACAGGGGGCGAGGACTGAAGCTTTCTTT. It encodes CASSPQGQGARTEAFF.

The gene calls are TRBV2 and TRBJ2-5; D might be TRBD1 (7 bases). CDR3 size: 18 residues. V was cut by 6 bases and J by 1 base, with 24 bases left in between. Germline CDR1 reads SNHLY; CDR2 reads FYNNEI. The CDR3 coding sequence is TGTGCCAGCAGAGGCCCGGGGGACAGCCGAATCTCCCAAGAGACCCAGTACTTC. Its translation: CASRGPGDSRISQETQYF.

The chain recombines TRBV5-1 with TRBJ2-1; D call uncertain. The V end was cut by 2 bases, the J end by 6 bases, with 15 bases between. CDR1 is SGHRS and CDR2 is YFSETQ in the germline V gene. The CDR3 extends over 15 amino acids. CDR3 sequence reads: CASSFSPSPLNEQFF. The CDR3 DNA is TGCGCCAGCAGCTTTTCTCCCTCCCCTCTCAATGAGCAGTTCTTC.

The chain uses TRBV4-3 and TRBJ2-1, with TRBD2 matching 12 bases. V was pared by 0 bases and J by 7 bases, with 1 base of the junction left unmatched. CDR1 and CDR2 (germline): LGHNA, YSLEER. The CDR3 has 15 amino acids. The CDR3 DNA is TGCGCCAGCAGCCAAGAAACTAGCGGGAGGAATGAGCAGTTCTTC. Protein product: CASSQETSGRNEQFF.

The chain employs TRBV20-1 and TRBJ2-1; D remains ambiguous. The J call may be in error: the DNA end matches TRBJ2-7 better. The germline gives CDR1 DFQATT, CDR2 SNEGSKA (reference sequence). This CDR3 has 15 amino acids. CDR3 residues: CSARDGQAGTYEQYF. The DNA of the CDR3 is TGCAGTGCTAGAGATGGGCAGGCTGGGACCTACGAGCAGTACTTC.

V gene TRBV9 combines with J gene TRBJ2-7; D ambiguous. Germline CDR1 is SGDLS and CDR2 is YYNGEE. The length of the CDR3 is 15 residues. With 0 bases removed from V and 4 bases from J, the gap between germline ends came to 14 bases. CDR3 sequence (DNA): TGTGCCAGCAGCGTAGAAGGGTTGTTCTCTTACGAGCAGTACTTC. As protein: CASSVEGLFSYEQYF. The complete variable domain, with remaining parts taken from reference TRBV9 and TRBJ2-7, reads DSGVTQTPKHLITATGQRVTLRCSPRSGDLSVYWYQQSLDQGLQFLIQYYNGEERAKGNILERFSAQQFPDLHSELNLSSLELGDSALYFCASSVEGLFSYEQYFGPGTRLTVT.

The chain is built from TRBV3-1 and TRBJ1-1, with D uncertain. The CDR3 totals 16 residues. The V gene lost 0 bases and the J gene lost 0 bases, with 11 bases spanning the gap. Germline V CDR1 and CDR2: LGHDT, YNNKEL (reference sequence). Here the CDR3 reads CASSQEPGRVNTEAFF. The CDR3, as DNA: TGTGCCAGCAGCCAAGAACCCGGACGGGTGAACACTGAAGCTTTCTTT.

The chain uses TRBV10-3 and TRBJ2-7; 7 bases agree with TRBD2. J gave up 2 bases and V 9 bases, and 10 bases lay outside the gene matches. CDR3 length equals 14 residues. Germline lookup yields CDR1 ENHRY and CDR2 SYGVKD. Here the CDR3 DNA reads TGTGCCATTAAGCAGGAGCGGGGCGCCTACGAGCAGTACTTC. Translating it yields CAIKQERGAYEQYF.

In its sample, this clonotype was seen a few times. This chain connects TRBV25-1 to TRBJ2-7; D possibly matches TRBD1 or TRBD2 (5 bases each). Germline loops: CDR1 MGHDK, CDR2 SYGVNS. Trimming removed 8 bases from V and 0 bases from J, with 29 bases in between. The length of the CDR3 is 19 residues. The CDR3 region has the DNA TGTGCCAGCTTGGGGCCTCGGACGGCGAGCGGAAGGTTCTCCTACGAGCAGTACTTC. Translation gives CASLGPRTASGRFSYEQYF.